This TCR beta chain was identified during a study of blood T cells in healthy people across ages. The wider study: Capture via template switching afforded approximately one barcoded beta molecule per two T cells.

This clonotype has a handful of counts. One end of the junction varies from germline; a read error may be responsible. Per germline, CDR1 DFQATT and CDR2 SNEGSKA (reference sequence). The CDR3 loop spans 15 amino acids. Together with a sample-barcoded 5' primer, a J-beta primer mix was included in a second PCR lasting about 7 to 11 cycles. A template-switch adaptor containing 12 random nucleotides labeled each cDNA molecule. TCRdb analysed the 5' RACE reads with MiXCR anew, one entry per CDR3 protein. Among roughly 1,100,000 distinct CDR3 sequences listed, around 27% were seen once. Another study also made use of these data, one on T cells of mothers and their children. As reported in that work: Per 15 ul, 1.5 ug of RNA was used, with all extracted RNA going into cDNA synthesis. Across the analysis, no persistent microchimeric T cell clones were detected.

The source of this sequence is a girl aged 2-10 years in good health. V and J are TRBV20-1 and TRBJ2-1; no reliable D call. The sample comprised blood. The DNA for the CDR3 is TGCAGTGCTAGATCCATCGACTTATCCTGCAATGAGCAGTTCTTC. Encoded protein: CSARSIDLSCNEQFF.